A single T cell receptor (beta chain) is shown here with its context. The sample belongs to a study of blood T cell repertoires in COVID-19. Per the germline V gene, CDR1 is MNHEY and CDR2 is SVGEGT. The V gene end was trimmed by 5 bases and the J gene end by 3 bases; junction bases not matched to a gene: 15. The CDR3 consists of 17 residues. Original methodology: How many nucleated cells were present was estimated from reference gene primer amplification. Repertoires were generated with immunoSEQ multiplex PCR, while TCRdb's copy carries only in-frame clones and drops some. V and J calls and clone size come straight from that table; D and trimming were deduced from the DNA. This sample has approximately 360,000 clones, with roughly 87% found just once.

The TCR originated in a woman between 45 and 60 years old who had recovered from COVID-19. The chain employs TRBV6-2 or TRBV6-3 and TRBJ1-2, with TRBD1 identical over 7 bases. The source material was PBMCs or T cells enriched from blood (not recorded which). The CDR3 here is CASSKRTPTGRDYGYTF. The CDR3 DNA reads TGTGCCAGCAGTAAGCGGACCCCGACAGGGCGCGACTATGGCTACACCTTC.